This T cell receptor (beta chain) was identified during a study of cytomegalovirus exposure and HLA in healthy donors. The overall study: As an earlier analysis found, 150 million to 200 million T cells yielded 90 million to 140 million unique TCR beta sequences.

A multiplex PCR was run with 60 Vbeta primers and 13 Jbeta primers. TCRdb's table, derived via immunoSEQ multiplex PCR, lists solely in-frame clones and lacks some. The sample has some 140,000 clones, about four fifths seen once. Study results and caveats: Among the sequence variants, a highly shared cluster was likely an artifact of sequencing. A later analysis found that most CMV-associated TCR beta chains appeared HLA-restricted. Other equally common chains were less clonally expanded than HLA-associated TCR beta chains, a later analysis showed.

CDR1 is SGHVS, CDR2 FQNEAQ, per germline. The V segment lost 1 base and the J segment 5 bases; nucleotides outside the gene matches: 3. The CDR3 extends over 15 amino acids. With respect to this clone: Its antigen is undetermined.

This clonotype was sampled from a male donor in good health and CMV-seropositive. V gene TRBV7-8 combines with J gene TRBJ1-5, with 9 bases that match TRBD1. Sequenced: PBMCs. CDR3 nucleotide sequence: TGTGCCAGCAGCTTAGGGGACAGGGTTTATCAGCCCCAGCATTTT. Translating gives CASSLGDRVYQPQHF.